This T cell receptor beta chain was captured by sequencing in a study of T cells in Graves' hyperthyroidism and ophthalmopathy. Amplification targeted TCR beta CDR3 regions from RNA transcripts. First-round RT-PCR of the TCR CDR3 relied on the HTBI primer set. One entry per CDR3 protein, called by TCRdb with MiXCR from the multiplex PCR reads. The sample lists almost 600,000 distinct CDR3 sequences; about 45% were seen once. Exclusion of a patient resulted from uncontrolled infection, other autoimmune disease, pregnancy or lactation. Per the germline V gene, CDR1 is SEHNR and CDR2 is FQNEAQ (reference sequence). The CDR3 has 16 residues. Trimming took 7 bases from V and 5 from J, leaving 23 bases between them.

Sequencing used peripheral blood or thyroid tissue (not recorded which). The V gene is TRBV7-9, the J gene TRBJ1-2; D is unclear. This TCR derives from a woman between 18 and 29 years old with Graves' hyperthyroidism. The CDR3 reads CASNDVGFTAQYGYTF. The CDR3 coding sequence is TGTGCCAGCAACGACGTGGGGTTTACAGCGCAATATGGCTACACCTTC.